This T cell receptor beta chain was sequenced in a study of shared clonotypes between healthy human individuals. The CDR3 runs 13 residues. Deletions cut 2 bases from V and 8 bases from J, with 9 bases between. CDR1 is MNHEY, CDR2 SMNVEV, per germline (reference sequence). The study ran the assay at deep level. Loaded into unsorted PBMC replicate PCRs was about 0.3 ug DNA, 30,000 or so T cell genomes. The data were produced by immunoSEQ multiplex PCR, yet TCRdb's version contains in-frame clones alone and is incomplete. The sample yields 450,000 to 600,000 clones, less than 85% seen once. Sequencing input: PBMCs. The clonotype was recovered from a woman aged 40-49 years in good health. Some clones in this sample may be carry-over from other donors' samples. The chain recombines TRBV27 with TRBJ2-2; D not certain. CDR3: CASSLGRSGELFF. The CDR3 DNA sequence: TGTGCCAGCAGTTTAGGCAGGAGTGGGGAGCTGTTTTTT.